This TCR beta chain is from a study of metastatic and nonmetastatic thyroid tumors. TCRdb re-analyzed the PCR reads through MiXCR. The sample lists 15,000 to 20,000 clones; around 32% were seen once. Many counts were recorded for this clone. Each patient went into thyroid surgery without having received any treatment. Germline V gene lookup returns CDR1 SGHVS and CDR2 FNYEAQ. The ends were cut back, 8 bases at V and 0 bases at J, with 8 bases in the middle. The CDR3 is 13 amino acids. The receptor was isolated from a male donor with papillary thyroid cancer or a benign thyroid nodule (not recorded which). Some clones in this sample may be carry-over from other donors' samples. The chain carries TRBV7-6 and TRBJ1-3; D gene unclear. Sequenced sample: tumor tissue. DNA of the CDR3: TGTGCCAGCGGGGAGAGCTCTGGAAACACCATATATTTT. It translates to CASGESSGNTIYF.